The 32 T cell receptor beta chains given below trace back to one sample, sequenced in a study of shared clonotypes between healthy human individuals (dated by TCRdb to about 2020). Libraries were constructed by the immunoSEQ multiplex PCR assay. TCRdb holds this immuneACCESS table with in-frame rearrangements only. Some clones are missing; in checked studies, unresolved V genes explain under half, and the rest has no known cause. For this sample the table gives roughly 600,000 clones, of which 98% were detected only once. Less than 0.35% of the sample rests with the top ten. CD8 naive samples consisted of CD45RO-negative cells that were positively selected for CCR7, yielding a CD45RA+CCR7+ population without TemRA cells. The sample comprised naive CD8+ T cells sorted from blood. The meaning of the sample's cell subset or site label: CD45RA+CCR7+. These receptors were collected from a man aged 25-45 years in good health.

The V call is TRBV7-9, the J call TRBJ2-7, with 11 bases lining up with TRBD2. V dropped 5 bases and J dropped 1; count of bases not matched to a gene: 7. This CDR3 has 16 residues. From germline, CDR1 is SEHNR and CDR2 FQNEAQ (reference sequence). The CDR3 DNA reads TGTGCCAGCAGCGCCCCTACTAGCGGGAGTTCCTACGAGCAGTACTTC. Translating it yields CASSAPTSGSSYEQYF.

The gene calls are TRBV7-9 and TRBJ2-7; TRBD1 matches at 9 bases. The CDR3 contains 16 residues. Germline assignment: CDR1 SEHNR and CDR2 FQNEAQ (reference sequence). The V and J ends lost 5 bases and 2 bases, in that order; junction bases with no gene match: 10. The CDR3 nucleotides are TGTGCCAGCAGCGCTGTCCCGGGACAGGGTGCCTACGAGCAGTACTTC. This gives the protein CASSAVPGQGAYEQYF.

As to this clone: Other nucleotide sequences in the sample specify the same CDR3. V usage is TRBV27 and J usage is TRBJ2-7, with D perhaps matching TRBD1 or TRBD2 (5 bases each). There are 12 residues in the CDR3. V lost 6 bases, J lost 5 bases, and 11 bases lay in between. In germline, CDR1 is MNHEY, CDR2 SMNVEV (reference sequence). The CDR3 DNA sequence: TGTGCCAGCAGCCTACTAGGGGACGAGCAGTACTTC. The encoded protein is CASSLLGDEQYF.

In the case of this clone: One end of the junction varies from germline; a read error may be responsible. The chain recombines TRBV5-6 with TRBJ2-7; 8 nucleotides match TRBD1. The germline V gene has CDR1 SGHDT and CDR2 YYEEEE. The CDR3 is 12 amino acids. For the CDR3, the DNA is TGTGCCAGCAGCTTGGATCTACAGGGGGACCATTTC. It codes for CASSLDLQGDHF.

The CDR3 DNA reads TGTGCCAGCAGCTTAATGTCTCTAGGAGGTCACCAAGAGACCCAGTACTTC. Its protein is CASSLMSLGGHQETQYF. This chain connects TRBV11-2 to TRBJ2-5; the D gene is possibly TRBD2 (5 bases). Germline-derived CDR1 and CDR2 are SGHAT and FQNNGV. The V end was cut by 2 bases, the J end by 0 bases, with 16 bases between. This CDR3 contains 17 residues.

Here the CDR3 reads CASSQVRRSSGWEQYF. The CDR3 DNA follows: TGCGCCAGCAGCCAAGTTAGGAGGAGCTCTGGTTGGGAGCAGTACTTC. The chain recombines TRBV4-1 with TRBJ2-7; TRBD2 is a possible D gene (5 bases). The length of the CDR3 is 16 residues. The V end was cut by 1 base, the J end by 7 bases, with 20 bases between. Germline lookup yields CDR1 MGHRA and CDR2 YSYEKL.

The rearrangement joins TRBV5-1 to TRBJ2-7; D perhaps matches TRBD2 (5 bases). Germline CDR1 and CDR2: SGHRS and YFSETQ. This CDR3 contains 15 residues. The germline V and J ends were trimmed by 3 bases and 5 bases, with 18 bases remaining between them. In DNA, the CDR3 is TGCGCCAGCAGCTCAACTAGATTCGGTCTCCACGAGCAGTACTTC. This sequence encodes CASSSTRFGLHEQYF.

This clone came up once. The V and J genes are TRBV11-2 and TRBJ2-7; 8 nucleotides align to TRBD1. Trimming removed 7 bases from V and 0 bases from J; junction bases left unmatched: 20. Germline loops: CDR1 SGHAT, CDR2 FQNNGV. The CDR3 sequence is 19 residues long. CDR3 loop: CASMEPPPGTGDSSYEQYF. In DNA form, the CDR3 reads TGTGCCAGCATGGAGCCCCCTCCCGGGACAGGTGACAGCTCCTACGAGCAGTACTTC.

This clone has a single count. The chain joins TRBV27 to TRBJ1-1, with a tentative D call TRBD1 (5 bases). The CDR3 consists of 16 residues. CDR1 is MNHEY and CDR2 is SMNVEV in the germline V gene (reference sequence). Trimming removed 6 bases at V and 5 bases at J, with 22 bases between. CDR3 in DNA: TGTGCCAGCAGCATTGGGGGTCGGGCCCGAGGGACTGAAGCTTTCTTT. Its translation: CASSIGGRARGTEAFF.

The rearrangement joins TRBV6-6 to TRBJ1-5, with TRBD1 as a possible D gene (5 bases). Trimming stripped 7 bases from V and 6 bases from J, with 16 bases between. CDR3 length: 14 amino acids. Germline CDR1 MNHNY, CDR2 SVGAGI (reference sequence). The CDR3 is CASTNYGAGQPQHF. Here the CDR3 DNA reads TGTGCCAGCACCAACTACGGGGCTGGTCAGCCCCAGCATTTT.

CDR3 nucleotides: TGCGCCAGCAGTGAGGGGTGGAAGGACAGGCCCAATGAGCAGTTCTTC. This gives the protein CASSEGWKDRPNEQFF. V usage is TRBV10-2 and J usage is TRBJ2-1; 7 nucleotides match TRBD1. The J segment lost 6 bases and the V segment lost 2 bases, leaving 10 bases of the junction unmatched. This CDR3 comprises 16 residues. CDR1 and CDR2 from the germline V gene are WSHSY and SAAADI.

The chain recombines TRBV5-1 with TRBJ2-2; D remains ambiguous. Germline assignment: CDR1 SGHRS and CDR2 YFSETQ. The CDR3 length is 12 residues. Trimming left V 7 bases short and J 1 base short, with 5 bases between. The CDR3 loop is CASEGNTGELFF. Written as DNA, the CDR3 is TGCGCCAGCGAAGGGAACACCGGGGAGCTGTTTTTT.

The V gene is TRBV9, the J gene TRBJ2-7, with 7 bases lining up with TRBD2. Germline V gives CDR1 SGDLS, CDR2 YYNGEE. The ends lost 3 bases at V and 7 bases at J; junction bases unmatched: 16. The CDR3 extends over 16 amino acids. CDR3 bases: TGTGCCAGCAGCGAGTCGGTGGGAGGGCCTGCGAGAGAGCAGTACTTC. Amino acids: CASSESVGGPAREQYF. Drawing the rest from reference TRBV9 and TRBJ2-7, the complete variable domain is DSGVTQTPKHLITATGQRVTLRCSPRSGDLSVYWYQQSLDQGLQFLIQYYNGEERAKGNILERFSAQQFPDLHSELNLSSLELGDSALYFCASSESVGGPAREQYFGPGTRLTVT.

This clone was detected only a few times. The CDR3 protein is CSVEGLAGAFTNEQFF. In DNA form, the CDR3 reads TGCAGCGTTGAAGGACTGGCGGGAGCCTTTACCAATGAGCAGTTCTTC. This sequence joins TRBV29-1 and TRBJ2-1, with 7 bases lining up with TRBD2. Germline assignment: CDR1 SQVTM and CDR2 ANQGSEA. J gave up 6 bases and V 1 base, and 12 bases lay outside the gene matches. This CDR3 spans 16 amino acids.

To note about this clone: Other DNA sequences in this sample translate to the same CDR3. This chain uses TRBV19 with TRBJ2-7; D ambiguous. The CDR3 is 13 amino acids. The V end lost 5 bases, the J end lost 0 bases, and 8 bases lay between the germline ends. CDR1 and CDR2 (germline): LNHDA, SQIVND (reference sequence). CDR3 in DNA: TGTGCCAGTAGTGACTCATACTCCTACGAGCAGTACTTC. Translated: CASSDSYSYEQYF.

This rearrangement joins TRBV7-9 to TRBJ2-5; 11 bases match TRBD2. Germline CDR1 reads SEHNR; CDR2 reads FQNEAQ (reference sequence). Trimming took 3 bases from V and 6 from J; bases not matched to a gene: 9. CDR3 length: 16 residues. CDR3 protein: CASSFTSGSHGQTQYF. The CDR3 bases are TGTGCCAGCAGCTTCACTAGCGGGAGCCATGGGCAGACCCAGTACTTC.

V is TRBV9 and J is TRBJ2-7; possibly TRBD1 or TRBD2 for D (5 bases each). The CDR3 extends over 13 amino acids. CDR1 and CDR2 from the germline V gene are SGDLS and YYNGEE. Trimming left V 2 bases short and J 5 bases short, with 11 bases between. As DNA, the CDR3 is TGTGCCAGCAGCGTGGGGGATTTCGACGAGCAGTACTTC. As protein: CASSVGDFDEQYF.

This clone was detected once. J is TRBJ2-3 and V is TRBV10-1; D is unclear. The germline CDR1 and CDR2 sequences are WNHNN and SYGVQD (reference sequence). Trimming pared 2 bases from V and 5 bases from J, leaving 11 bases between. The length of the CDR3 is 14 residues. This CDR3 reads CASSETTRGDTQYF. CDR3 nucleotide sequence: TGCGCCAGCAGTGAGACGACGAGAGGAGATACGCAGTATTTT.

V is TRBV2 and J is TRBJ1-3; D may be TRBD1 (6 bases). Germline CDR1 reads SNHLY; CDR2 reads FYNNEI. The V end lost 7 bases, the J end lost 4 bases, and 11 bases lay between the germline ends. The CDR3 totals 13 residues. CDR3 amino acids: CASTTTGGNTIYF. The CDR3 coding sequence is TGTGCCAGCACCACGACAGGAGGAAACACCATATATTTT.

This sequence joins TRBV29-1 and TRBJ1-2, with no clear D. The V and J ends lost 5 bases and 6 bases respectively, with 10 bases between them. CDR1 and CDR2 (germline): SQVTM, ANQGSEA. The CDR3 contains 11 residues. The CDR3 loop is CSVYGEDGYTF. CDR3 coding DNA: TGCAGCGTTTATGGTGAAGATGGCTACACCTTC.

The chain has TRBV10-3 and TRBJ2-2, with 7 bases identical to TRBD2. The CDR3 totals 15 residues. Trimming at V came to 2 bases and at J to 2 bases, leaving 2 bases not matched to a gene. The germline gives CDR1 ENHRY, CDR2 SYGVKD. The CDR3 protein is CAISEGEGNTGELFF. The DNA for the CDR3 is TGTGCCATCAGTGAGGGGGAGGGTAACACCGGGGAGCTGTTTTTT.

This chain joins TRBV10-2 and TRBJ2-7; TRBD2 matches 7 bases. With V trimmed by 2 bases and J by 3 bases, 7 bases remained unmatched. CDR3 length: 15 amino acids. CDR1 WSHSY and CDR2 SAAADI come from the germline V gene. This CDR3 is CASSEVGGPDYEQYF. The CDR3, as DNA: TGCGCCAGCAGTGAGGTGGGAGGGCCTGACTACGAGCAGTACTTC.

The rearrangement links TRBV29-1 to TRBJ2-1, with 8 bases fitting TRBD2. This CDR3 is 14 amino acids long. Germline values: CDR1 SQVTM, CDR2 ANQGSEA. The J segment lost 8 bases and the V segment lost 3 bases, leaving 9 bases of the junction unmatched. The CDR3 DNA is TGCAGCGTTGAGGAAGCGGGAGTAAACGATGAGCAGTTCTTC. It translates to CSVEEAGVNDEQFF.

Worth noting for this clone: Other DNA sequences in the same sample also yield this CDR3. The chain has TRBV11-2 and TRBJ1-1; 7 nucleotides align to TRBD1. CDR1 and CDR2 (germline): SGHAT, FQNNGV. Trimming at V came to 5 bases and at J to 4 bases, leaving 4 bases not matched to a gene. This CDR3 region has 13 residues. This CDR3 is CASSLAGGTEAFF. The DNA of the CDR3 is TGTGCCAGCAGCCTCGCAGGGGGCACTGAAGCTTTCTTT. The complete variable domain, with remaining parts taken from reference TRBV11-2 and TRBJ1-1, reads EAGVAQSPRYKIIEKRQSVAFWCNPISGHATLYWYQQILGQGPKLLIQFQNNGVVDDSQLPKDRFSAERLKGVDSTLKIQPAKLEDSAVYLCASSLAGGTEAFFGQGTRLTVV.

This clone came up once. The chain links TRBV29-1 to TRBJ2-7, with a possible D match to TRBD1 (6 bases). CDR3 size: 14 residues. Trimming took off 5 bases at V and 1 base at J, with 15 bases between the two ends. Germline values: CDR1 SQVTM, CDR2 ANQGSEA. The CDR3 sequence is CSVRGSGQSYEQYF. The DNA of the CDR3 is TGCAGCGTTAGGGGGTCTGGGCAGTCCTACGAGCAGTACTTC.

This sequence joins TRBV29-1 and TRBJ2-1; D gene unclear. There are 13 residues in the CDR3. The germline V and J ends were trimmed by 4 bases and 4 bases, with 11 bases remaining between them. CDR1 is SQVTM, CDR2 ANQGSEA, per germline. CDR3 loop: CSVVGLGYNEQFF. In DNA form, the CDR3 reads TGCAGCGTTGTGGGATTGGGTTACAATGAGCAGTTCTTC.

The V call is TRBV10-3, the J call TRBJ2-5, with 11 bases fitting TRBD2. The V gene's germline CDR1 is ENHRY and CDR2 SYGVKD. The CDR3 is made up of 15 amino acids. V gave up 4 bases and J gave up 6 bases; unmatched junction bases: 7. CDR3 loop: CAISALSGRAQTQYF. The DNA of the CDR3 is TGTGCCATCAGTGCCCTTAGCGGGAGGGCCCAGACCCAGTACTTC.

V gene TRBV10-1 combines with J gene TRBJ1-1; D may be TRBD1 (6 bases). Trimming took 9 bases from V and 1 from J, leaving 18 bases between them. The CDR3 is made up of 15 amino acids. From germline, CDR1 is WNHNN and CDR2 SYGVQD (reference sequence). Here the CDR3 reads CARLTHQGPNTEAFF. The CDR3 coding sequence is TGCGCCAGGCTAACCCACCAGGGGCCGAACACTGAAGCTTTCTTT.

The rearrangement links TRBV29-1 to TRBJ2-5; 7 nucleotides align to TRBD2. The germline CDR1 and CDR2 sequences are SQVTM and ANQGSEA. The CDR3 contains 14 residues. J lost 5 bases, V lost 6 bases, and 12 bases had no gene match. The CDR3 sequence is CSVKGLRGRETQYF. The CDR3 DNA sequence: TGCAGCGTGAAGGGACTAAGGGGACGTGAGACCCAGTACTTC.

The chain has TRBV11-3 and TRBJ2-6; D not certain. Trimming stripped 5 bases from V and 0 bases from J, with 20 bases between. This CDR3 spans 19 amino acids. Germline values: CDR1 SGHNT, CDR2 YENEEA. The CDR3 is CASSQGAIFPRSGANVLTF. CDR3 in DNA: TGTGCCAGCAGCCAAGGCGCCATCTTCCCCCGCTCTGGGGCCAACGTCCTGACTTTC.

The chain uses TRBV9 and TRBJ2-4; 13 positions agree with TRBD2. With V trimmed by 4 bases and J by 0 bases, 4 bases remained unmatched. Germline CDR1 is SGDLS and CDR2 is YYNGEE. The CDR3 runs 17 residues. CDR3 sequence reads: CASSPTSGRGAKNIQYF. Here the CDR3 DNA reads TGTGCCAGCAGCCCTACTAGCGGGAGGGGAGCCAAAAACATTCAGTACTTC.

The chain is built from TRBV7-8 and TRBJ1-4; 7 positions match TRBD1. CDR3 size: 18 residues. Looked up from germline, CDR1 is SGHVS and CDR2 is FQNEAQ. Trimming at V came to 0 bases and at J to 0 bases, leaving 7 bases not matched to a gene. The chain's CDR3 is CASSLAPLTGATNEKLFF. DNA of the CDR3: TGTGCCAGCAGCTTAGCTCCCCTTACAGGGGCAACTAATGAAAAACTGTTTTTT.